These 26 T cell receptor beta chains were sequenced from one sample in a study of shared clonotypes between healthy human individuals. Naive CD8 populations comprised CD45RO-negative cells positively selected for CCR7, excluding terminally differentiated effector memory CD45RA+ cells. Measured with immunoSEQ multiplex PCR; TCRdb has only the in-frame clones, and not every one. The sample holds approximately 1.9 million clones, just under 95% seen once. The sequenced sample was naive CD8+ T cells from PBMCs. The receptor source for this set is a man aged 18 to 30 in good health. Some clones in this sample may be carry-over from other donors' samples.

This chain connects TRBV27 to TRBJ1-1; D is ambiguous. This CDR3 has 12 residues. The germline V gene encodes CDR1 MNHEY and CDR2 SMNVEV (reference sequence). Trimming stripped 8 bases from V and 2 bases from J, with 9 bases between. CDR3 DNA: TGTGCCAGCGTAGCGGTTAACACTGAAGCTTTCTTT. This gives the protein CASVAVNTEAFF.

The chain is built from TRBV14 and TRBJ2-2; possibly TRBD2 for D (5 bases). The CDR3 loop spans 15 amino acids. Between the trimmed V and J ends, which lost 9 bases and 0 bases, there was a span of 14 bases. The germline gives CDR1 SGHDN, CDR2 FVKESK. The CDR3 loop reads CASAVGRTNTGELFF. CDR3 bases: TGTGCCAGTGCGGTGGGGAGAACGAACACCGGGGAGCTGTTTTTT.

This sequence joins TRBV18 and TRBJ1-1; TRBD1 matches at 11 bases. Germline V gene lookup returns CDR1 KGHSH and CDR2 LQKENI. The CDR3 length is 16 residues. V shed 2 bases and J 4 bases; nucleotides not matched to a gene: 6. The CDR3 spells CASSPTRGQGGTEAFF. The CDR3 nucleotides read TGTGCCAGCTCACCAACGAGGGGACAGGGGGGCACTGAAGCTTTCTTT.

J is TRBJ2-7 and V is TRBV7-9, with 9 bases matching TRBD1. Germline CDR1 SEHNR, CDR2 FQNEAQ (reference sequence). V dropped 5 bases and J dropped 5; count of bases not matched to a gene: 10. The CDR3 is 15 residues long. The CDR3 is CASSPGTGSFHEQYF. Written as DNA, the CDR3 is TGTGCCAGCAGCCCAGGGACAGGGAGCTTCCACGAGCAGTACTTC.

CDR3 protein: CASSTRTSGRDTQYF. The CDR3 DNA sequence: TGTGCCAGCAGTACCCGGACTAGCGGGAGAGATACGCAGTATTTT. The V gene is TRBV27, the J gene TRBJ2-3, with 13 bases identical to TRBD2. V dropped 5 bases and J dropped 5; count of bases not matched to a gene: 4. CDR1 and CDR2 (germline): MNHEY, SMNVEV (reference sequence). CDR3 length: 15 residues.

Details on this clone: Within the sample, other DNA sequences also encode this same CDR3. The chain employs TRBV5-6 and TRBJ1-1; tentatively, D is TRBD1 (5 bases). Per germline, CDR1 SGHDT and CDR2 YYEEEE. With 3 bases removed from V and 1 base from J, the gap between germline ends came to 10 bases. The CDR3 loop spans 14 amino acids. The CDR3 DNA is TGTGCCAGCAGCTCCGGGACTGGGAACACTGAAGCTTTCTTT. Translating gives CASSSGTGNTEAFF.

The chain couples TRBV28 to TRBJ2-7; maybe TRBD2 (6 bases). Trimming left V 1 base short and J 2 bases short, with 12 bases between. Germline V gene data show CDR1 as MDHEN and CDR2 as SYDVKM. The CDR3 is 15 residues long. In DNA form, the CDR3 reads TGTGCCAGCAGTTTATTTGGGACTTCAGCCTACGAGCAGTACTTC. Translation: CASSLFGTSAYEQYF.

The rearrangement joins TRBV5-8 to TRBJ2-5; D is undetermined. Germline lookup yields CDR1 SGHTS and CDR2 YDEGEE. The CDR3 is 16 amino acids. V shed 3 bases and J shed 1 base, with 16 bases lying between them. The CDR3 is CASSSRNFWSQETQYF. In nucleotides, the CDR3 is TGTGCCAGCAGCTCTAGAAATTTTTGGAGCCAAGAGACCCAGTACTTC.

J is TRBJ2-3 and V is TRBV7-9, with D perhaps TRBD1 or TRBD2 (6 bases each). Trimming left V 4 bases short and J 2 bases short, with 19 bases between. In germline, CDR1 is SEHNR, CDR2 FQNEAQ (reference sequence). CDR3 length: 17 amino acids. The CDR3 is CASSSRDNGRSTDTQYF. The CDR3 DNA reads TGTGCCAGCAGCTCGCGGGACAACGGGAGATCCACAGATACGCAGTATTTT.

V and J are TRBV29-1 and TRBJ2-7; 9 bases match TRBD2. The CDR3 is made up of 14 amino acids. V was pared by 4 bases and J by 2 bases, with 6 bases of the junction left unmatched. The germline CDR1 and CDR2 sequences are SQVTM and ANQGSEA. CDR3 bases: TGCAGCGTTGTTGGAGCGGGAGGTACCTACGAGCAGTACTTC. Translating it yields CSVVGAGGTYEQYF.

The count of this clone is one. The sample carries other DNA sequences with the same CDR3. The chain is built from TRBV19 and TRBJ2-2, with D tentatively TRBD1 (6 bases). Per the germline V gene, CDR1 is LNHDA and CDR2 is SQIVND (reference sequence). V shed 7 bases and J shed 5 bases, with 8 bases lying between them. The CDR3 is 12 amino acids. The CDR3 nucleotides read TGTGCCAGTATTAGGGGGACCGGGGAGCTGTTTTTT. Translated: CASIRGTGELFF.

The V call is TRBV28, the J call TRBJ2-7; TRBD2 agrees at 7 bases. V was pared by 5 bases and J by 5 bases, with 12 bases of the junction left unmatched. This CDR3 is 15 amino acids long. From germline, CDR1 is MDHEN and CDR2 SYDVKM. The CDR3 DNA follows: TGTGCCAGCAGTCGCCCCATAGGGAGGGACCACGAGCAGTACTTC. It is translated as CASSRPIGRDHEQYF.

The V and J genes are TRBV28 and TRBJ1-6; D remains unclear. Germline V gene data show CDR1 as MDHEN and CDR2 as SYDVKM. This CDR3 contains 14 residues. V was trimmed by 2 bases and J by 5 bases, leaving 7 bases between them. The DNA of the CDR3 is TGTGCCAGCAGTTTAAGTCAGAATAATTCACCCCTCCACTTT. Its translation: CASSLSQNNSPLHF.

The chain is built from TRBV9 and TRBJ1-2; possible D gene TRBD1, 6 bases. This CDR3 has 16 residues. V lost 7 bases, J lost 0 bases, and 19 bases lay in between. Per the germline V gene, CDR1 is SGDLS and CDR2 is YYNGEE. The CDR3 bases are TGTGCCAGCTCTTGGACAGACGAAGTCCCTAACTATGGCTACACCTTC. Protein product: CASSWTDEVPNYGYTF.

CDR3 amino acids: CASRSTGSYEQYF. The CDR3 nucleotides are TGTGCCAGCAGGTCCACAGGGTCCTACGAGCAGTACTTC. The chain uses TRBV2 and TRBJ2-7; D is perhaps TRBD1 (6 bases). The CDR3 runs to 13 residues. V dropped 6 bases and J dropped 1 base, with 10 bases sitting between them. Germline V gene sequence: CDR1 SNHLY, CDR2 FYNNEI.

The genes are TRBV10-3 and TRBJ2-7; weak D call: TRBD2 (6 bases). V lost 0 bases and J lost 0, with 12 bases in between. Germline V CDR1 and CDR2: ENHRY, SYGVKD. The CDR3 sequence is 16 residues long. In nucleotides, the CDR3 is TGTGCCATCAGTGAGTCGACGGGAGAAAGCTCCTACGAGCAGTACTTC. Its translation: CAISESTGESSYEQYF.

J is TRBJ2-7 and V is TRBV11-2; no reliable D call. V dropped 1 base and J dropped 7 bases, with 11 bases sitting between them. The CDR3 has 13 residues. CDR1 and CDR2 from the germline V gene are SGHAT and FQNNGV. The CDR3 loop reads CASSLVPRFEQYF. Written as DNA, the CDR3 is TGTGCCAGCAGCTTAGTACCTCGGTTTGAGCAGTACTTC.

The chain carries TRBV7-8 and TRBJ2-1; D is unresolved. The germline CDR1 and CDR2 sequences are SGHVS and FQNEAQ. The V end lost 6 bases, the J end lost 0 bases, and 12 bases lay between the germline ends. This CDR3 is built from 15 residues. The CDR3 region is CASRWAGSSYNEQFF. In nucleotides, the CDR3 is TGTGCCAGCAGATGGGCCGGGTCCTCCTACAATGAGCAGTTCTTC.

The chain links TRBV4-1 to TRBJ1-5; D gene uncertain. There are 17 residues in the CDR3. Germline CDR1 MGHRA, CDR2 YSYEKL. The V end lost 0 bases, the J end lost 0 bases, and 12 bases lay between the germline ends. As DNA, the CDR3 is TGCGCCAGCAGCCAAGAAGGGTCGTTGTATAGCAATCAGCCCCAGCATTTT. It specifies CASSQEGSLYSNQPQHF.

The chain uses TRBV9 and TRBJ2-7; D unresolved. CDR3 length: 13 residues. The V end was cut by 5 bases, the J end by 3 bases, with 12 bases between. The germline V gene encodes CDR1 SGDLS and CDR2 YYNGEE. CDR3 in amino acids: CASSLDGFYEQYF. DNA for the CDR3: TGTGCCAGCAGTTTGGACGGTTTCTACGAGCAGTACTTC. Full variable domain (missing parts from reference TRBV9 and TRBJ2-7): DSGVTQTPKHLITATGQRVTLRCSPRSGDLSVYWYQQSLDQGLQFLIQYYNGEERAKGNILERFSAQQFPDLHSELNLSSLELGDSALYFCASSLDGFYEQYFGPGTRLTVT.

The V gene is TRBV7-2, the J gene TRBJ2-3; 7 nucleotides agree with TRBD1. Germline loops: CDR1 SGHTA, CDR2 FQGNSA. The CDR3 consists of 16 residues. V trimming: 5 bases; J trimming: 0 bases; junction bases outside the gene matches: 8. CDR3: CASSTRQGPSTDTQYF. The CDR3 bases are TGTGCCAGCAGCACTCGACAGGGCCCTAGCACAGATACGCAGTATTTT. Looking up the rest from reference TRBV7-2 and TRBJ2-3 gives the full variable domain: GAGVSQSPSNKVTEKGKDVELRCDPISGHTALYWYRQSLGQGLEFLIYFQGNSAPDKSGLPSDRFSAERTGGSVSTLTIQRTQQEDSAVYLCASSTRQGPSTDTQYFGPGTRLTVL.

The V call is TRBV19, the J call TRBJ1-5; weak D call: TRBD1 (5 bases). Germline assignment: CDR1 LNHDA and CDR2 SQIVND (reference sequence). The CDR3 totals 16 residues. V was trimmed by 5 bases and J by 4 bases, leaving 18 bases between them. The CDR3 DNA reads TGTGCCAGTAGTCAACCCCACCCCCGGGGGAATCAGCCCCAGCATTTT. It is translated as CASSQPHPRGNQPQHF.

The chain combines TRBV10-1 with TRBJ2-1; 8 nucleotides align to TRBD1. CDR3 length: 16 residues. The junction had 11 bases not matched to a gene; V was cut back by 6 bases and J by 4 bases. Germline V CDR1 and CDR2: WNHNN, SYGVQD (reference sequence). This CDR3 reads CASSTGQGPSYNEQFF. CDR3 nucleotide sequence: TGCGCCAGCAGCACCGGACAGGGCCCTTCGTACAATGAGCAGTTCTTC.

This rearrangement joins TRBV7-9 to TRBJ2-7; maybe TRBD1 (6 bases). V was cut by 5 bases and J by 2 bases, with 16 bases left in between. Germline loops: CDR1 SEHNR, CDR2 FQNEAQ (reference sequence). The CDR3 extends over 15 amino acids. CDR3 in DNA: TGTGCCAGCAGCCGTAGACAGGCCCCAGCCTACGAGCAGTACTTC. The encoded protein is CASSRRQAPAYEQYF.

As regards this clone: The same CDR3 is also encoded by other DNA sequences in this sample. The chain links TRBV27 to TRBJ1-5; tentative D call: TRBD1 (5 bases). Trimming took 6 bases from V and 2 from J, leaving 11 bases between them. CDR1 and CDR2 (germline): MNHEY, SMNVEV (reference sequence). The CDR3 runs to 14 residues. The CDR3 DNA reads TGTGCCAGCAGACCCGACAGAGGCAATCAGCCCCAGCATTTT. It encodes CASRPDRGNQPQHF.

The V and J genes are TRBV5-6 and TRBJ2-7, with D uncertain. Germline lookup yields CDR1 SGHDT and CDR2 YYEEEE. This CDR3 spans 13 amino acids. The ends were cut back, 4 bases at V and 7 bases at J, with 15 bases in the middle. CDR3 loop: CASSLGRWGEQYF. In nucleotides, the CDR3 is TGTGCCAGCAGCCTAGGGCGATGGGGAGAGCAGTACTTC.